This T cell receptor (beta chain) was sequenced during a study of glioma-infiltrating T cells after dendritic cell vaccination. Study at large: Three intradermal dendritic cell vaccine injections were given every two weeks.

Findings and caveats of the study: Estimated pretreatment TIL content predicted outcome after dendritic cell vaccination.

In regard to this clone: Its target is not known.

This table comes from immunoSEQ multiplex PCR, and its TCRdb copy is limited to in-frame clones, with some not included. This sample carries 60,000 to 70,000 clones, around 83% of them seen once, and the ten largest clones take less than 9.5%. The CDR3 length is 17 residues. Germline trimming cut 4 bases from V and 2 bases from J; bases unmatched to any gene: 7. Germline V gene data show CDR1 as SGHDT and CDR2 as YYEEEE. PBMC were collected before vaccination, two weeks after the third vaccination, and at progression. The starting material was blood, obtained before dendritic cell vaccination. The chain joins TRBV5-6 to TRBJ2-5; 14 bases line up with TRBD2. The clonotype originates from a human donor with glioblastoma. This chain's CDR3 is CASSGGTSGGPQETQYF. For the CDR3, the DNA is TGTGCCAGCAGCGGCGGGACTAGCGGGGGCCCTCAAGAGACCCAGTACTTC.